This T cell receptor (beta chain) was sequenced for a study of cytomegalovirus exposure and HLA in healthy donors. Whole-study context: Previous work identified 95 million to 140 million unique TCR beta sequences from roughly 170 million T cells.

Details on this clone: Its antigen is unidentified.

With 60 Vbeta and 13 Jbeta primers, the PCR was carried out. Here immunoSEQ multiplex PCR was the method, and the copy in TCRdb shows in-frame clones only, minus some. The sample table includes more than 140,000 clones. Study results and caveats: For TCR beta chains, V- and J-gene trimming was later linked to a missense DCLRE1C variant. Fewer N-insertions than the 666-donor mean were reportedly shown by an Asian-associated ancestry cluster in a later analysis. The availability of immune exposure information extended only to CMV serostatus.

The CDR3 extends over 14 amino acids. The germline V and J ends were trimmed by 6 bases and 5 bases, with 13 bases remaining between them. CDR1 is MGHRA and CDR2 is YSYEKL in the germline V gene. This chain joins TRBV4-1 and TRBJ1-4, with a tentative D call TRBD1 (5 bases). The sequence was collected from a woman younger than 30 in good health and CMV-seronegative. The source material was PBMCs. The CDR3 DNA reads as TGCGCCAGCAGTAGACAGACCGAAAATGAAAAACTGTTTTTT. Protein: CASSRQTENEKLFF.